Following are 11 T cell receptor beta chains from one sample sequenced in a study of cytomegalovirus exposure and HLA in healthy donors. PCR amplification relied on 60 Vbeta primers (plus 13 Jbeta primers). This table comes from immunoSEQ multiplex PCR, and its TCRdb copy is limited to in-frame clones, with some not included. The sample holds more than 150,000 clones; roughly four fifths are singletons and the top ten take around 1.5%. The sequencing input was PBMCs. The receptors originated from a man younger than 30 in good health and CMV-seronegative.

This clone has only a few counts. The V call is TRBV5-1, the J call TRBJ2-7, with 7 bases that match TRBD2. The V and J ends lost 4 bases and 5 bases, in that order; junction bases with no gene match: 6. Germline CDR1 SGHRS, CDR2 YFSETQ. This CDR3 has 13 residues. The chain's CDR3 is CASSRDGGNEQYF. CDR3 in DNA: TGCGCCAGCAGCCGGGACGGGGGGAACGAGCAGTACTTC.

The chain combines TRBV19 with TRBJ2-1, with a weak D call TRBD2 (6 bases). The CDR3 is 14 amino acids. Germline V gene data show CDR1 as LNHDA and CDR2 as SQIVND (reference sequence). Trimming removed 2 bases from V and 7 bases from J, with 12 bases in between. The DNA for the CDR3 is TGTGCCAGTAGTATAACCGGGAGTTGGAATGAGCAGTTCTTC. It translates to CASSITGSWNEQFF.

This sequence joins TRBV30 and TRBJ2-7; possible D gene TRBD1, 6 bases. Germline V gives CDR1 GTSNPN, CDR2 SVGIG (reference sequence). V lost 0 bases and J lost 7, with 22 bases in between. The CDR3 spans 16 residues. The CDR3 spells CAWSVRSRTEGGEQYF. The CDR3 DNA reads TGTGCCTGGAGTGTACGGTCCCGGACGGAAGGGGGAGAGCAGTACTTC.

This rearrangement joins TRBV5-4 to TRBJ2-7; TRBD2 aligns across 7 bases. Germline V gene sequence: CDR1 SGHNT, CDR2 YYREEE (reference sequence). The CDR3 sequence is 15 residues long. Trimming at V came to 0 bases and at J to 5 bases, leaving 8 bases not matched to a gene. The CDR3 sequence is CASSLDGAGFDEQYF. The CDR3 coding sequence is TGTGCCAGCAGCTTGGATGGAGCGGGATTCGACGAGCAGTACTTC.

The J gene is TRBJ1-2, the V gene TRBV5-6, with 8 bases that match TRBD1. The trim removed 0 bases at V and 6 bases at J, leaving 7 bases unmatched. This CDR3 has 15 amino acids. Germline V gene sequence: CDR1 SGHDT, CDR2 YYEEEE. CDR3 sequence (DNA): TGTGCCAGCAGCTTGGCCTGGACAGGGCACCATGGCTACACCTTC. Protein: CASSLAWTGHHGYTF.

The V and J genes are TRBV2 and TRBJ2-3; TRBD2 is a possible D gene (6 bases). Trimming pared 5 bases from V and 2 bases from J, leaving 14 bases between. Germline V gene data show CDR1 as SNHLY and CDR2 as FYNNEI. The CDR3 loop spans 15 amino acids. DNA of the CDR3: TGTGCCAGCAGTTGGGACTTTCTTAACACAGATACGCAGTATTTT. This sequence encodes CASSWDFLNTDTQYF.

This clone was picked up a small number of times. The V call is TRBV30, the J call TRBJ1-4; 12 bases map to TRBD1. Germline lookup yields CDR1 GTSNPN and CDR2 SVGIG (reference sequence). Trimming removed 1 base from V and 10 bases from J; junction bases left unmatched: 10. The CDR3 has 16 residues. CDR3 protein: CAWSDTPGQGAGKLFF. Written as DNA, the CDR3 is TGTGCCTGGAGTGACACCCCGGGACAGGGGGCCGGAAAACTGTTTTTT.

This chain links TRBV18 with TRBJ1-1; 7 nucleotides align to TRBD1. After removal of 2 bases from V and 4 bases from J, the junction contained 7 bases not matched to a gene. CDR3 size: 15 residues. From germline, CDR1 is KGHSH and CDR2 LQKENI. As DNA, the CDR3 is TGTGCCAGCTCACCAGCAGCAGGGGGTAGCACTGAAGCTTTCTTT. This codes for CASSPAAGGSTEAFF.

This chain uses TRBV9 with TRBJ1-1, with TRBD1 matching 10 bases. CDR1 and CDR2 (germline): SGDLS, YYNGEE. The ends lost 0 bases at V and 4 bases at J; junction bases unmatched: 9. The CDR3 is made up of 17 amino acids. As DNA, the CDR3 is TGTGCCAGCAGCGTAGTTGGGGACAGGGGAGGACGCACTGAAGCTTTCTTT. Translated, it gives CASSVVGDRGGRTEAFF.

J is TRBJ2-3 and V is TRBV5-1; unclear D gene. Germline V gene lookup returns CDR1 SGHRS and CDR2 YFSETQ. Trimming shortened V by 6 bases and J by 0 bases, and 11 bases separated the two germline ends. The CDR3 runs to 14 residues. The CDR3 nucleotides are TGCGCCAGCACTGAGGTGTTGAGCACAGATACGCAGTATTTT. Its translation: CASTEVLSTDTQYF.

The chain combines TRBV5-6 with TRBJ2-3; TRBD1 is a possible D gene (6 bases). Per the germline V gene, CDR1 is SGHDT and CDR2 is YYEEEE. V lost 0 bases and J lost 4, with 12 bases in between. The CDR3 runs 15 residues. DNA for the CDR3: TGTGCCAGCAGCTTGGTAGGGACACGACCAGATACGCAGTATTTT. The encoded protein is CASSLVGTRPDTQYF. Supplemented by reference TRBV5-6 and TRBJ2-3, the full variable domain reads DAGVTQSPTHLIKTRGQQVTLRCSPKSGHDTVSWYQQALGQGPQFIFQYYEEEERQRGNFPDRFSGHQFPNYSSELNVNALLLGDSALYLCASSLVGTRPDTQYFGPGTRLTVL.